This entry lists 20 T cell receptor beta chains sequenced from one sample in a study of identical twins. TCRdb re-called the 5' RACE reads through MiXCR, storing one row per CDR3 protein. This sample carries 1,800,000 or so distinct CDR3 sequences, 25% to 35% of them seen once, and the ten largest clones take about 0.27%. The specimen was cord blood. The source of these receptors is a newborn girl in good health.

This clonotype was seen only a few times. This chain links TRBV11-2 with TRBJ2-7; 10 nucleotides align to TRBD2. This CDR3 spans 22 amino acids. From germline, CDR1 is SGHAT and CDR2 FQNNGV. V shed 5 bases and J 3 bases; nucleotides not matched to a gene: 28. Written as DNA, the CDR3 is TGTGCCAGCAGCCTACCCCGGGGTAGCGGGGGGACGGGAGTTCGGGCCCACTACGAGCAGTACTTC. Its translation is CASSLPRGSGGTGVRAHYEQYF.

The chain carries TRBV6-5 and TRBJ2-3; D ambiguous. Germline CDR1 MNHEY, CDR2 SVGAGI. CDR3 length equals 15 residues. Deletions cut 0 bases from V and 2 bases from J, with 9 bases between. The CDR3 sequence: CASSYSIADTDTQYF. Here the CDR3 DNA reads TGTGCCAGCAGTTACTCGATCGCGGACACAGATACGCAGTATTTT.

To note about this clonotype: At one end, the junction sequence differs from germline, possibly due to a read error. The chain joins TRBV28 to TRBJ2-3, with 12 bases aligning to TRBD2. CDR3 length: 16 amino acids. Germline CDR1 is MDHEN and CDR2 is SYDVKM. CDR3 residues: CAGSPPPTSGRDTQYF. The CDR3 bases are TGTGCCGGCAGTCCCCCCCCGACTAGCGGGAGAGATACGCAGTATTTT.

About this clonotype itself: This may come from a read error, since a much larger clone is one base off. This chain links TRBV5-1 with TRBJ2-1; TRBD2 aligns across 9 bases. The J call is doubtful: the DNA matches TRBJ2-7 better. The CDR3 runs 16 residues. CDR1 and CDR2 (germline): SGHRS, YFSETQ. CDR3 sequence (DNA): TGCGCCAGCAGCCTTCTTAGCGGGGGCTCCTACAATGAGCAGTACTTC. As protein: CASSLLSGGSYNEQYF.

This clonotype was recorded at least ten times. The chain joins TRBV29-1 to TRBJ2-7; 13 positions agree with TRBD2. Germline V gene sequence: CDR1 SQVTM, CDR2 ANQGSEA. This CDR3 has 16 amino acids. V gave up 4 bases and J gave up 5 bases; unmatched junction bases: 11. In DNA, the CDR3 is TGCAGCGTTGGGGGGACTAGCGGGATTAGGACTGACGAGCAGTACTTC. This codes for CSVGGTSGIRTDEQYF.

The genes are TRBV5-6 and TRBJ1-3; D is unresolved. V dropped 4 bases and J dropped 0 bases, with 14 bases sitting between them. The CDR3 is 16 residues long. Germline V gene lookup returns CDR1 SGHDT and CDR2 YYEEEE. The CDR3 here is CASSRRRLLSGNTIYF. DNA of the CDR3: TGTGCCAGCAGCCGGAGACGGTTACTCTCTGGAAACACCATATATTTT. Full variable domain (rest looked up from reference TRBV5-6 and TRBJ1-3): DAGVTQSPTHLIKTRGQQVTLRCSPKSGHDTVSWYQQALGQGPQFIFQYYEEEERQRGNFPDRFSGHQFPNYSSELNVNALLLGDSALYLCASSRRRLLSGNTIYFGEGSWLTVV.

In DNA form, the CDR3 reads TGCAGTGCTAGGGACCCAGCGGGGGGGAAGAATGAGCAGTTCTTC. Protein product: CSARDPAGGKNEQFF. The J gene is TRBJ2-1, the V gene TRBV20-1, with 10 bases lining up with TRBD2. V shed 3 bases and J 7 bases; nucleotides not matched to a gene: 9. The CDR3 length is 15 residues. The V gene's germline CDR1 is DFQATT and CDR2 SNEGSKA (reference sequence).

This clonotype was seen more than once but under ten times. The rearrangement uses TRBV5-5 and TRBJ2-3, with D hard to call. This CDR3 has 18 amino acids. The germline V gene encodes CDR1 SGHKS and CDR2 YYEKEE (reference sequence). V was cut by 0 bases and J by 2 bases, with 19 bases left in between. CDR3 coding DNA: TGTGCCAGCAGCTTGGCAGCTTTAATAGGGCACTTCACAGATACGCAGTATTTT. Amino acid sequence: CASSLAALIGHFTDTQYF.

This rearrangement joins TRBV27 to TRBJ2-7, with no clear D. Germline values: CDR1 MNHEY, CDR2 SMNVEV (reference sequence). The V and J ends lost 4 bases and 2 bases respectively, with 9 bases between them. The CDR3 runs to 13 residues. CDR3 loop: CASSSPRPYEQYF. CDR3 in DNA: TGTGCCAGCAGTTCACCACGCCCCTACGAGCAGTACTTC.

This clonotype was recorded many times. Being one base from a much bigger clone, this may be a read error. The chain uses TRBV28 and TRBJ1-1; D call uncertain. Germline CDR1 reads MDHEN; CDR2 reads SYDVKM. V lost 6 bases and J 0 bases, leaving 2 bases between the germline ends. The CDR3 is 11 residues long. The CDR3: CASSMNTEAFF. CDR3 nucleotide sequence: TGTGCCAGCAGCATGAACACTGAAGCTTTCTTT.

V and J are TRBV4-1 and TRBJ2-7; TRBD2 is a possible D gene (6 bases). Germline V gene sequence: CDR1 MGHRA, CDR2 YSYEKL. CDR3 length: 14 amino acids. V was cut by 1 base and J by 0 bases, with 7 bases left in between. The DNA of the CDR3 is TGCGCCAGCAGCCAAGGGGACTTCTCCTACGAGCAGTACTTC. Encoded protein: CASSQGDFSYEQYF.

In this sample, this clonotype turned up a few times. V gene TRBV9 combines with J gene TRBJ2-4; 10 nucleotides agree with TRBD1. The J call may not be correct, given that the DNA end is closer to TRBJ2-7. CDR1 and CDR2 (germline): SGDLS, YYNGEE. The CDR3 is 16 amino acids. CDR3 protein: CASSVAQDRGAHEQYF. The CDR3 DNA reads TGTGCCAGCAGCGTAGCTCAGGACAGGGGGGCCCACGAGCAGTACTTC.

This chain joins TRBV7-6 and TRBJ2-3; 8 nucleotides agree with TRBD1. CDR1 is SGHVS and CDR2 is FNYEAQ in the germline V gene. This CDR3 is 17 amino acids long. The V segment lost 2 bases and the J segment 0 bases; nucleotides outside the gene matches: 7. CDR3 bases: TGTGCCAGCAGCTTAATAGGTCAGGGGGCGAGCACAGATACGCAGTATTTT. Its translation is CASSLIGQGASTDTQYF.

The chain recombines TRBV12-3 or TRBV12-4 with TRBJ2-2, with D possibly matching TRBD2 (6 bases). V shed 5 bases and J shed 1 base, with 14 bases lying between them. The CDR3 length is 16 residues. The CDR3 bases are TGTGCCAGCAGTCCCCCCTGGCGGGGGAACACCGGGGAGCTGTTTTTT. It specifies CASSPPWRGNTGELFF.

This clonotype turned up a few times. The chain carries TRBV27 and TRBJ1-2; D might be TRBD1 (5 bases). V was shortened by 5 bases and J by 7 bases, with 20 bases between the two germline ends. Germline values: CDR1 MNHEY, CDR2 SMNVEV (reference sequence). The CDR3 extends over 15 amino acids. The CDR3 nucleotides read TGTGCCAGCAGTCCACTATGGGGCAGGGAAGGTGGCTACACCTTC. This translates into CASSPLWGREGGYTF.

CDR3 amino acids: CAISATTGELFF. The CDR3 coding sequence is TGTGCCATCAGTGCGACGACCGGGGAGCTGTTTTTT. The chain employs TRBV10-3 and TRBJ2-2, with D uncertain. The germline V gene encodes CDR1 ENHRY and CDR2 SYGVKD. V lost 4 bases to trimming and J lost 5 bases, with 5 bases between them. This CDR3 region has 12 residues.

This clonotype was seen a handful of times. CDR3 sequence reads: CASSLGSLQTQYF. CDR3 DNA: TGTGCCAGCAGTTTGGGCAGCCTGCAGACCCAGTACTTC. V and J are TRBV28 and TRBJ2-5, with D hard to call. The ends were cut back, 3 bases at V and 6 bases at J, with 11 bases in the middle. The length of the CDR3 is 13 residues. Germline CDR1 and CDR2: MDHEN and SYDVKM.

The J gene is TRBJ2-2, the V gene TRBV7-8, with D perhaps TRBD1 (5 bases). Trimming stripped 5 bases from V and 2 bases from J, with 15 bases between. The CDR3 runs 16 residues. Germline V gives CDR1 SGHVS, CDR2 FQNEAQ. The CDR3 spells CASSPQGAVNTGELFF. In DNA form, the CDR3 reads TGTGCCAGCAGCCCGCAGGGTGCAGTTAACACCGGGGAGCTGTTTTTT.

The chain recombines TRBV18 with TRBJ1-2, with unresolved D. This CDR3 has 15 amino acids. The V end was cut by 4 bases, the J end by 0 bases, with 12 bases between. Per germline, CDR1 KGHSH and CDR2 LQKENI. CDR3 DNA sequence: TGTGCCAGCTCACTCGATGTCGGACCTAACTATGGCTACACCTTC. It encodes CASSLDVGPNYGYTF.

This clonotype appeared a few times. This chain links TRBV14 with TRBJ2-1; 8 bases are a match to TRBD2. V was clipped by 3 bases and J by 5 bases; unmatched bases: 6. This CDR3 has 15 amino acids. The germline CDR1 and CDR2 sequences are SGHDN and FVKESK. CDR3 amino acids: CASSHSGKEDNEQFF. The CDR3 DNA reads TGTGCCAGCAGCCATAGCGGGAAGGAGGACAATGAGCAGTTCTTC.